This T cell receptor (beta chain) appears in the sequencing data of a study of T cells in Graves' hyperthyroidism and ophthalmopathy. RNA transcripts served as the template for amplifying TCR beta CDR3 regions. The study used the HTBI primer set for a first-round RT-PCR of the TCR CDR3. TCRdb reprocessed the multiplex PCR reads via MiXCR and lists one record per CDR3 protein. The table shows approximately 560,000 distinct CDR3 sequences, with more than 15% occurring only once. Points from the study as a whole: Most thyroid clonotypes expanded above 0.001 were also detected in blood. Prediction of ophthalmopathy progression came a median around 7.1 months pre-onset. Ophthalmopathy and stable hyperthyroidism were separated by a 13 V-J model.

Concerning this clonotype: Its antigen remains unidentified.

Uncontrolled infection, other autoimmune disease, pregnancy and lactation each barred patients from inclusion. The receptor comes from a woman younger than 45 with Graves' hyperthyroidism. The sequencing sample was made of blood.

CDR3 loop: CASSLLAGDSNTEAFF. In nucleotides, the CDR3 is TGCGCCAGCAGCCTTTTGGCGGGTGACAGTAACACTGAAGCTTTCTTT. The rearrangement joins TRBV5-1 to TRBJ1-1; maybe TRBD1 (5 bases). Germline assignment: CDR1 SGHRS and CDR2 YFSETQ. The CDR3 length is 16 residues. V lost 4 bases, J lost 2 bases, and 18 bases lay in between.